This is a list of T cell receptor beta chains from one sample in a study of cytomegalovirus exposure and HLA in healthy donors. Profiling relied on immunoSEQ multiplex PCR, and the TCRdb table lists in-frame clones only, not all of them. The sample yields 200,000 to 300,000 clones, around four fifths seen once. Sequenced material: PBMCs. The receptors were sampled from a boy between 10 and 17 years old in good health and CMV-seronegative. Each CDR3 is given with its conserved first and last residue. Fields, in order: J gene, clone size, D gene, V gene, CDR3 DNA, CDR3 protein. A D gene is named only where the DNA matches it firmly. Only part of the rows carry a size: once, few, many, or a class if the clone is expanded.

J gene: TRBJ1-1
clone size: NA
D gene: NA
V gene: TRBV6-1
CDR3 DNA: TGTGCCAGCAGTGTTGGTACTCGGGGCACTGAAGCTTTCTTT
CDR3 protein: CASSVGTRGTEAFF

J gene: TRBJ1-2
clone size: NA
D gene: TRBD1
V gene: TRBV18
CDR3 DNA: TGTGCCAGCTCACCTCCACCACGCAGGGGGGGCTACACCTTC
CDR3 protein: CASSPPPRRGGYTF

J gene: TRBJ2-7
clone size: NA
D gene: NA
V gene: TRBV5-6
CDR3 DNA: TGTGCCAGCAGCTTGTCCCGAGGGGGGGGACTACGATCCTACGAGCAGTACTTC
CDR3 protein: CASSLSRGGGLRSYEQYF

J gene: TRBJ1-5
clone size: few
D gene: NA
V gene: TRBV6-5
CDR3 DNA: TGTGCCAGCAGTTACTCTGGAGGGGATCAGCCCCAGCATTTT
CDR3 protein: CASSYSGGDQPQHF

J gene: TRBJ2-5
clone size: NA
D gene: NA
V gene: TRBV7-6
CDR3 DNA: TGTGCCAGCAGCAAAAAGACAGGTCAAGAGACCCAGTACTTC
CDR3 protein: CASSKKTGQETQYF

J gene: TRBJ1-2
clone size: NA
D gene: TRBD1
V gene: TRBV27
CDR3 DNA: TGTGCCAGCAGACAGGGGAACCCCTCTTCCTATGGCTACACCTTC
CDR3 protein: CASRQGNPSSYGYTF

J gene: TRBJ1-1
clone size: NA
D gene: TRBD1
V gene: TRBV7-8
CDR3 DNA: TGTGCCAGCAGCCTTAACAGGGGGCAGCGTGATGCTTTCTTT
CDR3 protein: CASSLNRGQRDAFF

J gene: TRBJ2-7
clone size: NA
D gene: NA
V gene: TRBV2
CDR3 DNA: TGTGCCAGCAGGCGCGGGTTGACAGGTACCTACGAGCAGTACTTC
CDR3 protein: CASRRGLTGTYEQYF

J gene: TRBJ2-7
clone size: NA
D gene: NA
V gene: TRBV6-6
CDR3 DNA: TGTGCCAGCAGTTACGGAGACGAGCAGTACTTC
CDR3 protein: CASSYGDEQYF

J gene: TRBJ1-2
clone size: NA
D gene: TRBD1
V gene: TRBV6-5
CDR3 DNA: TGTGCCAGCAGTAGACAGGGTATGGGCTACACCTTC
CDR3 protein: CASSRQGMGYTF

J gene: TRBJ1-4
clone size: NA
D gene: TRBD1
V gene: TRBV6-1
CDR3 DNA: TGTGCCAGCAGTGAACCCGGGACAGACTATGAAAAACTGTTTTTT
CDR3 protein: CASSEPGTDYEKLFF

J gene: TRBJ1-2
clone size: few
D gene: NA
V gene: TRBV7-9
CDR3 DNA: TGTGCCAGCAGCTTAAGCGGGGTGGAAGGCTACACCTTC
CDR3 protein: CASSLSGVEGYTF

J gene: TRBJ1-1
clone size: once
D gene: NA
V gene: TRBV19
CDR3 DNA: TGTGCCAGTAGCATGGAGCGGGCTGAAGCTTTCTTT
CDR3 protein: CASSMERAEAFF

J gene: TRBJ1-1
clone size: NA
D gene: NA
V gene: TRBV7-9
CDR3 DNA: TGTTCCAGCAGCTTAGTCCAGGGCTCGAACACTGAAGCTTTCTTT
CDR3 protein: CSSSLVQGSNTEAFF

J gene: TRBJ2-4
clone size: NA
D gene: NA
V gene: TRBV2
CDR3 DNA: TGTGCCAGCAGTTTAATGGGGGCGGAAAACATTCAGTACTTC
CDR3 protein: CASSLMGAENIQYF

J gene: TRBJ2-2
clone size: few
D gene: TRBD2
V gene: TRBV7-6
CDR3 DNA: TGTGCCAGCAGCTACGGACTAGCGGGACTCACCGGGGAGCTGTTTTTT
CDR3 protein: CASSYGLAGLTGELFF

J gene: TRBJ1-1
clone size: NA
D gene: NA
V gene: TRBV5-6
CDR3 DNA: TGTGCCAGCAGCTTTTATAGGGGAACACAGAACACTGAAGCTTTCTTT
CDR3 protein: CASSFYRGTQNTEAFF

J gene: TRBJ2-1
clone size: NA
D gene: NA
V gene: TRBV10-1
CDR3 DNA: TGCGCCAGCAGGGGAGGATCGGGAAACCTCAACAATGAGCAGTTCTTC
CDR3 protein: CASRGGSGNLNNEQFF

J gene: TRBJ1-3
clone size: NA
D gene: NA
V gene: TRBV21-1
CDR3 DNA: TGTGCCAGCAGCAAAGGTAGTCGGGTGGCGGGAAACACCATATATTTT
CDR3 protein: CASSKGSRVAGNTIYF

J gene: TRBJ1-1
clone size: few
D gene: NA
V gene: TRBV2
CDR3 DNA: TGTGCCAGCGTGAGTTGGAACACTGAAGCTTTCTTT
CDR3 protein: CASVSWNTEAFF

J gene: TRBJ2-5
clone size: NA
D gene: TRBD2
V gene: TRBV2
CDR3 DNA: TGTGCCAGCAGTGATTTACGCGGGGGGATTTACTACCAAGAGACCCAGTACTTC
CDR3 protein: CASSDLRGGIYYQETQYF

J gene: TRBJ2-5
clone size: NA
D gene: NA
V gene: TRBV14
CDR3 DNA: TGTGCCAGCAGCCGCTATGCCGGGGAAAAGACCCAGTACTTC
CDR3 protein: CASSRYAGEKTQYF

J gene: TRBJ2-3
clone size: once
D gene: NA
V gene: TRBV18
CDR3 DNA: TGTGCCAGCTCCCTCGGGTTGAGCGGAGGGGCAGATACGCAGTATTTT
CDR3 protein: CASSLGLSGGADTQYF

J gene: TRBJ2-7
clone size: NA
D gene: NA
V gene: TRBV11-3
CDR3 DNA: TGTGCCAGCAGCTTAGATAGGTGGCGATCCGAGGGCGAGCAGTACTTC
CDR3 protein: CASSLDRWRSEGEQYF

J gene: TRBJ1-1
clone size: NA
D gene: TRBD1
V gene: TRBV5-1
CDR3 DNA: TGCGCCAGCAGCTTCGACAGGGCCATGAACACTGAAGCTTTCTTT
CDR3 protein: CASSFDRAMNTEAFF

J gene: TRBJ2-7
clone size: once
D gene: TRBD2
V gene: TRBV4-2
CDR3 DNA: TGTGCCAGCAGCCGCCAAGCGGGGACCCCTGGGAAATACGAGCAGTACTTC
CDR3 protein: CASSRQAGTPGKYEQYF

J gene: TRBJ2-3
clone size: NA
D gene: TRBD2
V gene: TRBV19
CDR3 DNA: TGTGCCAGTAGTACGGAAGCGATTGGGGGGGTGACAGATACGCAGTATTTT
CDR3 protein: CASSTEAIGGVTDTQYF

J gene: TRBJ2-7
clone size: NA
D gene: TRBD1
V gene: TRBV6-6
CDR3 DNA: TGTGCCAGCGGACAGGGGCTAAGCTCCTACGAGCAGTACTTC
CDR3 protein: CASGQGLSSYEQYF

J gene: TRBJ2-7
clone size: NA
D gene: TRBD1
V gene: TRBV29-1
CDR3 DNA: TGCAGCGTTGGGGGACAGCTTGGCGAGCAGTACTTC
CDR3 protein: CSVGGQLGEQYF

J gene: TRBJ2-3
clone size: once
D gene: TRBD1
V gene: TRBV15
CDR3 DNA: TGTGCCACCAGCGCCAACCGGGACAGGGGACCAGATACGCAGTATTTT
CDR3 protein: CATSANRDRGPDTQYF

J gene: TRBJ1-2
clone size: NA
D gene: NA
V gene: TRBV11-3
CDR3 DNA: TGTGCCAGCAGCTTAGAACAGGGCTATGGCTACACCTTC
CDR3 protein: CASSLEQGYGYTF

J gene: TRBJ2-1
clone size: NA
D gene: NA
V gene: TRBV7-6
CDR3 DNA: TGTGCCAGCAGCTTAAGTGCCAGGGTGAACAATGAGCAGTTCTTC
CDR3 protein: CASSLSARVNNEQFF

J gene: TRBJ2-1
clone size: NA
D gene: NA
V gene: TRBV28
CDR3 DNA: TGTGCCAGCAGTTTACCAGACAGCTACAATGAGCAGTTCTTC
CDR3 protein: CASSLPDSYNEQFF

J gene: TRBJ2-3
clone size: few
D gene: NA
V gene: TRBV19
CDR3 DNA: TGTGCCAGTAGTTTACAGGGCAGCACAGATACGCAGTATTTT
CDR3 protein: CASSLQGSTDTQYF

J gene: TRBJ2-7
clone size: NA
D gene: NA
V gene: TRBV9
CDR3 DNA: TGTGCCAGCAGCGCCATGGGGACTTTGTACTTC
CDR3 protein: CASSAMGTLYF

J gene: TRBJ2-2
clone size: NA
D gene: NA
V gene: TRBV6-1
CDR3 DNA: TGTGCCAGCAGTGTTATGGACAGATACACCGGGGAGCTGTTTTTT
CDR3 protein: CASSVMDRYTGELFF

J gene: TRBJ1-1
clone size: NA
D gene: NA
V gene: TRBV6-5
CDR3 DNA: TGTGCCAGCACCAAACCCCGGGAGAACACTGAAGCTTTCTTT
CDR3 protein: CASTKPRENTEAFF

J gene: TRBJ2-1
clone size: NA
D gene: NA
V gene: TRBV7-9
CDR3 DNA: TGTGCCAGCAGCCAGGAATCTAGCCCCTACAATGAGCAGTTCTTC
CDR3 protein: CASSQESSPYNEQFF

J gene: TRBJ2-1
clone size: NA
D gene: NA
V gene: TRBV5-4
CDR3 DNA: TGTGCCAGCAGCAGCGACAGTGGCTCCTACAATGAGCAGTTCTTC
CDR3 protein: CASSSDSGSYNEQFF

J gene: TRBJ2-1
clone size: NA
D gene: NA
V gene: TRBV6-4
CDR3 DNA: TGTGCCAGCAAAATGGAGGAGGGACGGTACAATGAGCAGTTCTTC
CDR3 protein: CASKMEEGRYNEQFF

J gene: TRBJ2-7
clone size: NA
D gene: NA
V gene: TRBV6-4
CDR3 DNA: TGTGCCAGCAGTGAATTACAGGGCTACGAGCAGTACTTC
CDR3 protein: CASSELQGYEQYF

J gene: TRBJ2-1
clone size: NA
D gene: TRBD2
V gene: TRBV11-2
CDR3 DNA: TGTGCCAGCAGCTTAGGTTTCAGCGCGGGAGGGTCTTCGGGCAATGAGCAGTTCTTC
CDR3 protein: CASSLGFSAGGSSGNEQFF

J gene: TRBJ1-1
clone size: NA
D gene: NA
V gene: TRBV7-3
CDR3 DNA: TGTGCCAGCAGCTTTACCCAGGGGAAGGCTGAAGCTTTCTTT
CDR3 protein: CASSFTQGKAEAFF

J gene: TRBJ1-1
clone size: NA
D gene: NA
V gene: TRBV7-2
CDR3 DNA: TGTGCCAGCAGCTTAGGGAGGCCGAACATCGTGAATGTAGCTTTCTTT
CDR3 protein: CASSLGRPNIVNVAFF

J gene: TRBJ2-2
clone size: few
D gene: TRBD2
V gene: TRBV5-4
CDR3 DNA: TGTGCCAGCAGCTTGCCAGCGGGGTTGAACACCGGGGAGCTGTTTTTT
CDR3 protein: CASSLPAGLNTGELFF

J gene: TRBJ1-4
clone size: once
D gene: NA
V gene: TRBV7-9
CDR3 DNA: TGTGCCAGCAGAAAAGGGGGGGGATACCTGTTTTTT
CDR3 protein: CASRKGGGYLFF

J gene: TRBJ2-3
clone size: few
D gene: NA
V gene: TRBV7-7
CDR3 DNA: TGTGCCAGCAGTCCGGGGGTAGGAGATACGCAGTATTTT
CDR3 protein: CASSPGVGDTQYF

J gene: TRBJ2-5
clone size: NA
D gene: NA
V gene: TRBV5-4
CDR3 DNA: TGTGCCAGCAGCTTAGACTCTCAAGAGACCCAGTACTTC
CDR3 protein: CASSLDSQETQYF

J gene: TRBJ2-7
clone size: NA
D gene: NA
V gene: TRBV9
CDR3 DNA: TGTGCCAGCAGCGTAGAGATGCGGGTCTCCTACGAGCAGTACTTC
CDR3 protein: CASSVEMRVSYEQYF

J gene: TRBJ2-3
clone size: NA
D gene: NA
V gene: TRBV7-9
CDR3 DNA: TGTGCCAGCAGCTTAGGGGCAGGGTCTGCGGATACGCAGTATTTT
CDR3 protein: CASSLGAGSADTQYF

J gene: TRBJ2-3
clone size: once
D gene: TRBD2
V gene: TRBV6-5
CDR3 DNA: TGTGCCAGCAGTTCCGCCGGGACTAGCATAACAGATACGCAGTATTTT
CDR3 protein: CASSSAGTSITDTQYF

J gene: TRBJ2-7
clone size: NA
D gene: NA
V gene: TRBV6-1
CDR3 DNA: TGTGCCAGCAGTAAACAGGGTTCGCCCCGCGAGCAGTACTTC
CDR3 protein: CASSKQGSPREQYF

J gene: TRBJ2-5
clone size: NA
D gene: NA
V gene: TRBV15
CDR3 DNA: TGTGCCACCAGCAGAGATAATTCCCGCAGAGGAGAGACCCAGTACTTC
CDR3 protein: CATSRDNSRRGETQYF

J gene: TRBJ1-2
clone size: NA
D gene: TRBD1
V gene: TRBV2
CDR3 DNA: TGTGCCAGCATTCCCCAGGGGGGAATGGGTGGCTACACCTTC
CDR3 protein: CASIPQGGMGGYTF

J gene: TRBJ2-5
clone size: NA
D gene: TRBD1
V gene: TRBV2
CDR3 DNA: TGTGCCAGCAGTGACGACAGGGTAAGGGAGACCCAGTACTTC
CDR3 protein: CASSDDRVRETQYF

J gene: TRBJ2-1
clone size: NA
D gene: NA
V gene: TRBV5-1
CDR3 DNA: TGCGCCAGCAGCCCTAATCCGGGACTGACGTCAAATGAGCAGTTCTTC
CDR3 protein: CASSPNPGLTSNEQFF

J gene: TRBJ1-2
clone size: NA
D gene: NA
V gene: TRBV6-5
CDR3 DNA: TGTGCCAGCAGTCGCGATCGCTCCTATGGCTACACCTTC
CDR3 protein: CASSRDRSYGYTF

J gene: TRBJ1-1
clone size: NA
D gene: NA
V gene: TRBV30
CDR3 DNA: TGTGCCTGGAGTGGTGGGGGCTCGAACACTGAAGCTTTCTTT
CDR3 protein: CAWSGGGSNTEAFF

J gene: TRBJ1-1
clone size: NA
D gene: TRBD1
V gene: TRBV6-1
CDR3 DNA: TGTGCCAGCAGTGAGCCGGGACAGGGGTTCGGCACTGAAGCTTTCTTT
CDR3 protein: CASSEPGQGFGTEAFF

J gene: TRBJ2-5
clone size: NA
D gene: NA
V gene: TRBV7-9
CDR3 DNA: TGTGCCAGCAGCTCGTATGAGGGCCGCAGGCAAGAGACCCAGTACTTC
CDR3 protein: CASSSYEGRRQETQYF